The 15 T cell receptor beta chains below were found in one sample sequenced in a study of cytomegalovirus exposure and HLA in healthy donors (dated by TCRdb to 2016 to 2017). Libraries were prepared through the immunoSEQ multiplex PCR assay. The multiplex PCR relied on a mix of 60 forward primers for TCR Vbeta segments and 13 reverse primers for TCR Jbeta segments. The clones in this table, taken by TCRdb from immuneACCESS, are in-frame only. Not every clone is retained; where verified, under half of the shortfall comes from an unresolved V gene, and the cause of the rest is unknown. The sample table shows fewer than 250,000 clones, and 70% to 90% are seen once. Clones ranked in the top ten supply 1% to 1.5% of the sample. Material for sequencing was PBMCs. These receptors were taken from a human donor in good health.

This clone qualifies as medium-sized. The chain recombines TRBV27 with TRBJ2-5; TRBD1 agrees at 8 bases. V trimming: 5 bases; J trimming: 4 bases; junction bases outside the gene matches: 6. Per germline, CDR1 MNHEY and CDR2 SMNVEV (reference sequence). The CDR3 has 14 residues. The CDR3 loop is CASSADRGLETQYF. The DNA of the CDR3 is TGTGCCAGCAGTGCAGACAGGGGATTAGAGACCCAGTACTTC.

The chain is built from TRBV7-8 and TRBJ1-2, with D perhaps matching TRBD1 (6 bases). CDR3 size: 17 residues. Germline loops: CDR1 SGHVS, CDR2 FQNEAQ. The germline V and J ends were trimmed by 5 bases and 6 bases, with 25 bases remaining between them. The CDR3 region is CASSHGGARNHHNGYTF. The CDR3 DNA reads TGTGCCAGCAGCCATGGGGGGGCGAGGAATCATCACAATGGCTACACCTTC.

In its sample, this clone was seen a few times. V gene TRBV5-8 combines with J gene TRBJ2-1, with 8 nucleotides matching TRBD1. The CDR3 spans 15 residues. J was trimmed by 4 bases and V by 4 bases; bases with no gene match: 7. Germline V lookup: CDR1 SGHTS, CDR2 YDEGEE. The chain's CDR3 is CASSETGGTYNEQFF. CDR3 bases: TGTGCCAGCAGCGAAACAGGGGGGACATACAATGAGCAGTTCTTC.

The CDR3 nucleotides read TGCGCCAGCAGTTACTTGGATCCCAGCGGGAGGACCTCCTACAATGAGCAGTTCTTC. Encoded protein: CASSYLDPSGRTSYNEQFF. The V and J genes are TRBV5-1 and TRBJ2-1; TRBD2 matches at 9 bases. V lost 5 bases, J lost 0 bases, and 15 bases stayed unmatched. The germline V gene has CDR1 SGHRS and CDR2 YFSETQ. This CDR3 has 19 amino acids.

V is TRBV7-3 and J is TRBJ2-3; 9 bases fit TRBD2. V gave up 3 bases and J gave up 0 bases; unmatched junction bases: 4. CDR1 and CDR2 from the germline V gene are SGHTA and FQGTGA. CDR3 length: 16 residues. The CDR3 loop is CASSFLSGRSTDTQYF. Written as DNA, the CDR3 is TGTGCCAGCAGCTTTCTGAGCGGGAGGAGCACAGATACGCAGTATTTT.

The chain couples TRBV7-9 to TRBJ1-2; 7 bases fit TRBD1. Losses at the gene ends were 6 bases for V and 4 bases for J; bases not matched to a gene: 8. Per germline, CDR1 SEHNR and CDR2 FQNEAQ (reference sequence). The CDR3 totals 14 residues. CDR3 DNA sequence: TGTGCCAGCAGGGATCCCGGGACAGCCTATGGCTACACCTTC. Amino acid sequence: CASRDPGTAYGYTF.

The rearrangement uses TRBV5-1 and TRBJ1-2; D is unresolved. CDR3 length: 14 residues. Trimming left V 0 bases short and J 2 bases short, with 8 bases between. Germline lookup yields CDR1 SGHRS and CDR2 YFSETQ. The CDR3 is CASSLAGENYGYTF. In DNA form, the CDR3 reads TGCGCCAGCAGCTTGGCCGGGGAGAACTATGGCTACACCTTC.

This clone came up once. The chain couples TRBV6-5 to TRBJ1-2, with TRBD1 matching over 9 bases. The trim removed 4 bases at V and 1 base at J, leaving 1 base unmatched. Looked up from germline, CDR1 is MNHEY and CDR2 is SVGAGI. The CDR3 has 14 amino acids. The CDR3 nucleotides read TGTGCCAGCAGTTCGGGACAGGGTAACTATGGCTACACCTTC. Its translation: CASSSGQGNYGYTF.

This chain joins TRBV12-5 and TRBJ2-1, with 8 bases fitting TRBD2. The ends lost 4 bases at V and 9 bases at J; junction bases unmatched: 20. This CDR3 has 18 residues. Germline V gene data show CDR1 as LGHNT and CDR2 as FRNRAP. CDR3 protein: CASGSGLGVGGDPGEQFF. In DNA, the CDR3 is TGTGCTAGTGGTTCCGGCTTGGGAGTCGGGGGGGATCCAGGTGAGCAGTTCTTC.

The DNA for the CDR3 is TGTGCCAGCAGTTTGCAGCGGGCCTACGAGCAGTACTTC. Translating gives CASSLQRAYEQYF. This chain joins TRBV27 and TRBJ2-7, with D tentatively TRBD2 (6 bases). V gave up 3 bases and J gave up 2 bases, with 8 bases separating them. Germline V gene sequence: CDR1 MNHEY, CDR2 SMNVEV (reference sequence). The CDR3 runs 13 residues.

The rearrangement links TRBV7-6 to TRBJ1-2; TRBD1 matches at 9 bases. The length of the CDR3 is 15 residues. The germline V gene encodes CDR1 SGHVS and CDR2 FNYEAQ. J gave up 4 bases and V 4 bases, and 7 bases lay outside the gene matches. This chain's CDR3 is CASSSGTGQGYGYTF. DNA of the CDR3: TGTGCCAGCAGCTCCGGGACAGGGCAGGGCTATGGCTACACCTTC.

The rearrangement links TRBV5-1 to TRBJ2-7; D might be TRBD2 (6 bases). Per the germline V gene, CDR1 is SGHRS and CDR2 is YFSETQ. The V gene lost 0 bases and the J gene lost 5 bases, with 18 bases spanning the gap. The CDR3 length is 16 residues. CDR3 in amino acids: CASSLGLAVTRHEQYF. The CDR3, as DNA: TGCGCCAGCAGCTTGGGGTTAGCGGTTACTCGGCACGAGCAGTACTTC.

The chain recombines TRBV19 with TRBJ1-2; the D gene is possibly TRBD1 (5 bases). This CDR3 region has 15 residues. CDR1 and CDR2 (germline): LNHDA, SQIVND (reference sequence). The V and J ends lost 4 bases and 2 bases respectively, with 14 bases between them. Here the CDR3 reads CASSSWGSRNYGYTF. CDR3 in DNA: TGTGCCAGTAGTAGTTGGGGCAGTCGAAACTATGGCTACACCTTC.

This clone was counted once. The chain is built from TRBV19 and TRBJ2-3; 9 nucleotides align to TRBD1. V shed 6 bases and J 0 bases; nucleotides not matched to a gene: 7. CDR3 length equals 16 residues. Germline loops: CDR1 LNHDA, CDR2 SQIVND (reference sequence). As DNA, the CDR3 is TGTGCCAGTAGAGCTAGGGGACAGGGAAGCACAGATACGCAGTATTTT. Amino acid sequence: CASRARGQGSTDTQYF. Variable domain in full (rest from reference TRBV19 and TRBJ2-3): DGGITQSPKYLFRKEGQNVTLSCEQNLNHDAMYWYRQDPGQGLRLIYYSQIVNDFQKGDIAEGYSVSREKKESFPLTVTSAQKNPTAFYLCASRARGQGSTDTQYFGPGTRLTVL.

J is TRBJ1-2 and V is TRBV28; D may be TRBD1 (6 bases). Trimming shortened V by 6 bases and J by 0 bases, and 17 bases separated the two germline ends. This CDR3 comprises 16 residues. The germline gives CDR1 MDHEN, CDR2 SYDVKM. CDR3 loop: CASSIGQIIANYGYTF. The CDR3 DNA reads TGTGCCAGCAGCATAGGACAGATTATAGCTAACTATGGCTACACCTTC.